A single sample gave rise to the 9 T cell receptor beta chains below, sequenced in a study of cytomegalovirus exposure and HLA in healthy donors. The study ran its PCR with 60 Vbeta and 13 Jbeta primers. Sequencing was performed with immunoSEQ multiplex PCR; in TCRdb, only in-frame clones are kept and a portion is missing. The sample lists approximately 150,000 clones, roughly 78% occurring once. Sequenced sample: PBMCs. These receptors all come from a woman between 45 and 60 years old in good health and CMV-seropositive.

The rearrangement links TRBV4-1 to TRBJ1-5; a possible D gene is TRBD1 (6 bases). The CDR3 contains 13 residues. With 4 bases removed from V and 5 bases from J, the gap between germline ends came to 9 bases. Germline loops: CDR1 MGHRA, CDR2 YSYEKL. The CDR3 DNA reads TGCGCCAGCAGCCCAGGGGTCCATCAGCCCCAGCATTTT. This encodes CASSPGVHQPQHF.

A single count supports this clone. A junction end diverges from the germline sequence, so it may reflect a read error. The sample holds other DNA sequences that translate to the same CDR3. This chain links TRBV19 with TRBJ1-5; 7 bases align to TRBD1. The CDR3 is made up of 15 amino acids. The germline V gene has CDR1 LNHDA and CDR2 SQIVND (reference sequence). The CDR3 nucleotides are TGCGCCAGTAGCCGAGACAGGGCTGGCAATCAGCCCCAGCATTTT. This sequence encodes CASSRDRAGNQPQHF.

This chain connects TRBV6-5 to TRBJ2-1; a weak D match, TRBD2 (5 bases). V lost 8 bases, J lost 3 bases, and 11 bases lay in between. The CDR3 contains 13 residues. Germline assignment: CDR1 MNHEY and CDR2 SVGAGI. The CDR3 DNA follows: TGTGCCAGCCGGGGTAGTTACTACAATGAGCAGTTCTTC. Its translation: CASRGSYYNEQFF.

The chain has TRBV18 and TRBJ1-6; 9 bases fit TRBD1. Germline V lookup: CDR1 KGHSH, CDR2 LQKENI. CDR3 size: 16 residues. V lost 4 bases and J lost 3; bases outside the gene matches: 4. The CDR3 sequence: CASSRDRVNYNSPLHF. CDR3 in DNA: TGTGCCAGCTCACGGGACAGGGTGAACTATAATTCACCCCTCCACTTT.

The genes are TRBV6-6 and TRBJ2-2; D is unresolved. The V gene's germline CDR1 is MNHNY and CDR2 SVGAGI (reference sequence). Trimming took off 7 bases at V and 1 base at J, with 7 bases between the two ends. The CDR3 runs 13 residues. CDR3 DNA: TGTGCCAGCACCTCGCGGAACACCGGGGAGCTGTTTTTT. It encodes CASTSRNTGELFF.

This clone was counted between two and nine times. The CDR3 here is CASSLGPSRGEQFF. CDR3 nucleotides: TGTGCCAGCAGCTTAGGACCTAGCAGGGGTGAGCAGTTCTTC. This chain joins TRBV13 and TRBJ2-1, with D perhaps matching TRBD1 (6 bases). The germline CDR1 and CDR2 sequences are PRHDT and FYEKMQ (reference sequence). V lost 0 bases and J lost 9, with 12 bases in between. The CDR3 runs 14 residues.

V gene TRBV5-3 combines with J gene TRBJ2-1, with D maybe TRBD1 (6 bases). TRBV5-3 is marked as an open reading frame, function uncertain. The ends were cut back, 0 bases at V and 7 bases at J, with 11 bases in the middle. The CDR3 is 14 amino acids. The CDR3 region is CARSLAGTLNEQFF. The CDR3, as DNA: TGTGCCAGAAGCTTGGCCGGGACACTTAATGAGCAGTTCTTC.

This clone was recorded a few times. This chain joins TRBV5-6 and TRBJ2-7, with a weak D call TRBD1 (5 bases). This CDR3 contains 14 residues. The germline V and J ends were trimmed by 0 bases and 0 bases, with 7 bases remaining between them. Germline CDR1 and CDR2: SGHDT and YYEEEE. CDR3 in DNA: TGTGCCAGCAGCTTGGGACAGAGCTCCTACGAGCAGTACTTC. This codes for CASSLGQSSYEQYF. Full variable domain (outside the CDR3, taken from reference TRBV5-6 and TRBJ2-7): DAGVTQSPTHLIKTRGQQVTLRCSPKSGHDTVSWYQQALGQGPQFIFQYYEEEERQRGNFPDRFSGHQFPNYSSELNVNALLLGDSALYLCASSLGQSSYEQYFGPGTRLTVT.

V gene TRBV9 combines with J gene TRBJ2-7; 7 bases fit TRBD1. Germline V gene sequence: CDR1 SGDLS, CDR2 YYNGEE. V lost 4 bases and J lost 8; bases outside the gene matches: 9. This CDR3 has 13 amino acids. The CDR3 DNA reads as TGTGCCAGCAGCCCGGGACAGAAGGGGAAGCAGTACTTC. Protein sequence: CASSPGQKGKQYF.